The 31 T cell receptor beta chains listed next were all sequenced from one sample in a study of T cells in Graves' hyperthyroidism and ophthalmopathy. Researchers took RNA transcripts and amplified the TCR beta CDR3 regions from them. In the first-round RT-PCR of the TCR CDR3, the HTBI primer set was used. TCRdb used MiXCR to reprocess the multiplex PCR reads, holding one entry per CDR3 protein. The sample lists hundreds of thousands of distinct CDR3 sequences; about 17% were seen once. Sequencing input: blood. These receptors were taken from a woman aged 30 to 39 with Graves' hyperthyroidism.

This chain joins TRBV9 and TRBJ2-3, with 10 bases identical to TRBD2. This CDR3 has 17 amino acids. In germline, CDR1 is SGDLS, CDR2 YYNGEE. After removal of 2 bases from V and 3 bases from J, the junction contained 9 bases not matched to a gene. CDR3 bases: TGTGCCAGCAGCGTGCCCCCACTAGCGGGAACTACAGATACGCAGTATTTT. Amino acids: CASSVPPLAGTTDTQYF.

This clonotype was observed a handful of times. The chain combines TRBV7-6 with TRBJ2-1, with TRBD2 matching over 11 bases. Germline-derived CDR1 and CDR2 are SGHVS and FNYEAQ. This CDR3 is 18 amino acids long. The V and J ends lost 2 bases and 3 bases, in that order; junction bases with no gene match: 9. CDR3 region: CASSLWSPTSGSYNEQFF. The CDR3 DNA follows: TGTGCCAGCAGCTTATGGTCGCCTACTAGCGGGAGCTACAATGAGCAGTTCTTC.

This clonotype was seen many times. This rearrangement joins TRBV2 to TRBJ2-1; 13 bases map to TRBD2. The germline V gene has CDR1 SNHLY and CDR2 FYNNEI. The trim removed 6 bases at V and 7 bases at J, leaving 9 bases unmatched. The CDR3 spans 16 residues. CDR3 in DNA: TGTGCCAGCAGAGGGGGACTAGCGGGGTGGGGGAATGAGCAGTTCTTC. This translates into CASRGGLAGWGNEQFF.

There are many counts of this clonotype. The chain links TRBV29-1 to TRBJ2-2, with D possibly TRBD2 on 5 matching bases. CDR3 length: 14 amino acids. Trimming pared 6 bases from V and 7 bases from J, leaving 18 bases between. Germline lookup yields CDR1 SQVTM and CDR2 ANQGSEA. CDR3 DNA sequence: TGCAGCGTGACTACTAGAGAATTAGGCGGGGAGCTGTTTTTT. Its protein product is CSVTTRELGGELFF.

The chain employs TRBV28 and TRBJ2-1; D may correspond to TRBD1 or TRBD2 (6 bases each). Trimming took 9 bases from V and 7 from J, leaving 16 bases between them. Germline values: CDR1 MDHEN, CDR2 SYDVKM. CDR3 length: 13 residues. The CDR3, as DNA: TGTGCCAGTCTAGGGGGACTGAGGAATGAGCAGTTCTTC. Encoded protein: CASLGGLRNEQFF.

A remark on this clonotype: This CDR3 fails to terminate in the conserved phenylalanine or tryptophan, so it likely reflects a read error. This chain connects TRBV5-8 to TRBJ1-6, with D unresolved. Germline assignment: CDR1 SGHTS and CDR2 YDEGEE. Trimming shortened V by 7 bases and J by 7 bases, and 12 bases separated the two germline ends. The CDR3 runs to 13 residues. The CDR3 region is CASGGFLNSPLHL. CDR3 nucleotide sequence: TGTGCCAGCGGTGGCTTCCTAAATTCACCCCTCCACCTT.

This clonotype has more than one count but fewer than ten. This chain connects TRBV28 to TRBJ2-7; D possibly corresponds to TRBD1 (6 bases). This CDR3 has 13 amino acids. Looked up from germline, CDR1 is MDHEN and CDR2 is SYDVKM. V lost 6 bases to trimming and J lost 2 bases, with 11 bases between them. CDR3 coding DNA: TGTGCCAGCAGCGTGGGACAAACCTACGAGCAGTACTTC. This codes for CASSVGQTYEQYF.

This clonotype was counted only a few times. V is TRBV29-1 and J is TRBJ2-7, with unresolved D. Looked up from germline, CDR1 is SQVTM and CDR2 is ANQGSEA. V was shortened by 6 bases and J by 0 bases, with 15 bases between the two germline ends. The CDR3 loop spans 14 amino acids. The CDR3 loop is CSVMDGRSSYEQYF. CDR3 DNA sequence: TGCAGCGTCATGGACGGACGGTCCTCCTACGAGCAGTACTTC.

This clonotype was recorded at least ten times. This sequence joins TRBV5-8 and TRBJ2-2; D remains unclear. The length of the CDR3 is 13 residues. The V end was cut by 0 bases, the J end by 6 bases, with 6 bases between. The V gene's germline CDR1 is SGHTS and CDR2 YDEGEE. CDR3 DNA sequence: TGTGCCAGCAGCTTGGTCTGGTCCGGGGAGCTGTTTTTT. It encodes CASSLVWSGELFF.

This rearrangement joins TRBV7-9 to TRBJ2-3; 8 bases line up with TRBD2. CDR3 length equals 16 residues. The germline gives CDR1 SEHNR, CDR2 FQNEAQ (reference sequence). Trimming at V came to 3 bases and at J to 4 bases, leaving 9 bases not matched to a gene. The CDR3 is CASSFSPGLVADTQYF. The CDR3 DNA is TGTGCCAGCAGCTTTTCCCCGGGACTAGTGGCAGATACGCAGTATTTT.

A note on this clonotype: At one end the junction does not follow the germline gene, possibly because of a read error. The chain recombines TRBV5-1 with TRBJ2-2, with a possible D match to TRBD2 (5 bases). Germline assignment: CDR1 SGHRS and CDR2 YFSETQ. The CDR3 has 13 residues. The CDR3 DNA is TGCGCCAGCAGCTTGGGGGAAACCGGGGAGCTGTCTTTT. Its protein is CASSLGETGELSF.

This clonotype was recorded many times. V usage is TRBV28 and J usage is TRBJ1-2; 7 positions match TRBD1. Germline CDR1 MDHEN, CDR2 SYDVKM. With V trimmed by 6 bases and J by 1 base, 8 bases remained unmatched. The CDR3 totals 15 residues. This CDR3 is CASRGRTGINYGYTF. The DNA of the CDR3 is TGTGCCAGCAGGGGTAGGACAGGCATTAACTATGGCTACACCTTC.

The rearrangement joins TRBV19 to TRBJ2-1, with D unclear. Germline V gene lookup returns CDR1 LNHDA and CDR2 SQIVND (reference sequence). Deletions cut 5 bases from V and 6 bases from J, with 8 bases between. The CDR3 is 12 amino acids. The CDR3 region is CASSPAANEQFF. The CDR3 nucleotides read TGTGCCAGTAGTCCCGCCGCCAATGAGCAGTTCTTC.

The chain recombines TRBV6-4 with TRBJ2-1; TRBD2 matches 11 bases. V was clipped by 8 bases and J by 8 bases; unmatched bases: 8. The CDR3 runs to 14 residues. The germline CDR1 and CDR2 sequences are MRHNA and SNTAGT. The CDR3 coding sequence is TGTGCCAGCCAAACTAGCGGGAGCGGGGATGAGCAGTTCTTC. Encoded protein: CASQTSGSGDEQFF.

Only a few counts were recorded for this clonotype. The chain has TRBV5-1 and TRBJ2-7, with D possibly being TRBD1 (6 bases). The CDR3 covers 13 residues. Trimming took off 5 bases at V and 7 bases at J, with 16 bases between the two ends. Germline CDR1 SGHRS, CDR2 YFSETQ. The CDR3 region is CASRAGEREEQYF. The CDR3 bases are TGCGCCAGCAGGGCAGGGGAGAGAGAAGAGCAGTACTTC.

J is TRBJ2-3 and V is TRBV12-5; D remains ambiguous. The CDR3 is made up of 14 amino acids. CDR1 and CDR2 from the germline V gene are LGHNT and FRNRAP. Between the trimmed V and J ends, which lost 6 bases and 1 base, there was a span of 11 bases. The CDR3 region is CASGPNYRTDTQYF. The CDR3 DNA follows: TGTGCTAGTGGCCCTAACTACCGCACAGATACGCAGTATTTT.

The J gene is TRBJ2-3, the V gene TRBV7-2, with unresolved D. CDR1 and CDR2 (germline): SGHTA, FQGNSA. The germline V and J ends were trimmed by 1 base and 2 bases, with 7 bases remaining between them. The CDR3 extends over 14 amino acids. CDR3 bases: TGTGCCAGCAGCTTAGTCCGGACCACAGATACGCAGTATTTT. The encoded protein is CASSLVRTTDTQYF.

Here the CDR3 reads CASSSSGLAGVAGELFF. The CDR3 DNA sequence: TGTGCCAGCAGTTCCTCAGGACTAGCGGGAGTAGCCGGGGAGCTGTTTTTT. The chain links TRBV12-3 or TRBV12-4 to TRBJ2-2; 13 bases agree with TRBD2. CDR3 length equals 17 residues. The ends lost 4 bases at V and 6 bases at J; junction bases unmatched: 8.

V is TRBV9 and J is TRBJ2-3; D unclear. V gave up 2 bases and J gave up 0 bases, with 10 bases separating them. The germline V gene encodes CDR1 SGDLS and CDR2 YYNGEE. CDR3 length: 15 residues. Here the CDR3 reads CASSVMVGSTDTQYF. As DNA, the CDR3 is TGTGCCAGCAGCGTGATGGTGGGAAGCACAGATACGCAGTATTTT. The entire variable domain, with the rest obtained from reference TRBV9 and TRBJ2-3, is as follows: DSGVTQTPKHLITATGQRVTLRCSPRSGDLSVYWYQQSLDQGLQFLIQYYNGEERAKGNILERFSAQQFPDLHSELNLSSLELGDSALYFCASSVMVGSTDTQYFGPGTRLTVL.

This clonotype was detected a few times. The V and J genes are TRBV19 and TRBJ1-2; TRBD1 is a possible D gene (5 bases). The V and J ends lost 5 bases and 2 bases respectively, with 15 bases between them. The CDR3 length is 15 residues. Germline CDR1 and CDR2: LNHDA and SQIVND (reference sequence). The CDR3 here is CASSPLNRGNYGYTF. CDR3 sequence (DNA): TGTGCCAGTAGTCCACTCAACCGGGGGAACTATGGCTACACCTTC.

This chain links TRBV12-3 or TRBV12-4 with TRBJ1-6, with D hard to call. This CDR3 is built from 14 residues. Trimming cost V 2 bases and J 11 bases, with 13 bases left between them. The CDR3 region is CASSLRRDGAPLHF. In nucleotides, the CDR3 is TGTGCCAGCAGTTTAAGGCGAGACGGGGCACCCCTCCACTTT.

Ten or more counts support this clonotype. The chain links TRBV27 to TRBJ2-5; D call uncertain. The germline CDR1 and CDR2 sequences are MNHEY and SMNVEV (reference sequence). Trimming shortened V by 8 bases and J by 2 bases, and 9 bases separated the two germline ends. This CDR3 has 12 amino acids. Here the CDR3 reads CASRGLQETQYF. The CDR3 DNA follows: TGTGCCAGCCGCGGCTTGCAAGAGACCCAGTACTTC.

This rearrangement joins TRBV6-1 to TRBJ2-7, with a possible D match to TRBD1 (6 bases). The CDR3 length is 16 residues. V lost 6 bases to trimming and J lost 5 bases, with 23 bases between them. Germline-derived CDR1 and CDR2 are MNHNS and SASEGT. The CDR3 loop is CASRRSSRGRAHEQYF. The DNA of the CDR3 is TGTGCCAGCAGAAGATCCAGCAGGGGCAGGGCCCACGAGCAGTACTTC.

This clonotype showed up many times. Written as DNA, the CDR3 is TGTGCCAGCAGCGGCAGGGGCCTCACCGGGGAGCTGTTTTTT. As protein: CASSGRGLTGELFF. The chain links TRBV28 to TRBJ2-2, with D perhaps TRBD1 (6 bases). Trimming removed 6 bases at V and 4 bases at J, with 12 bases between. This CDR3 is built from 14 residues. CDR1 is MDHEN, CDR2 SYDVKM, per germline.

This clonotype occurred a few times. With a much larger clone just one base away, this may be a read error. This chain joins TRBV7-3 and TRBJ2-1; no definite D call. Trimming took off 1 base at V and 2 bases at J, with 3 bases between the two ends. The CDR3 consists of 13 residues. Germline CDR1 and CDR2: SGHTA and FQGTGA. CDR3 coding DNA: TGTGCCAGCAGCTTAAACGCCTACAATGAGCAGTTCTTC. Protein sequence: CASSLNAYNEQFF. The full variable domain, completed using reference TRBV7-3 and TRBJ2-1, is GAGVSQTPSNKVTEKGKYVELRCDPISGHTALYWYRQSLGQGPEFLIYFQGTGAADDSGLPNDRFFAVRPEGSVSTLKIQRTERGDSAVYLCASSLNAYNEQFFGPGTRLTVL.

This clonotype was seen repeatedly, ten times or more. The CDR3: CASIFRTASTDTQYF. DNA of the CDR3: TGTGCCAGCATCTTTCGGACGGCTAGCACAGATACGCAGTATTTT. The chain links TRBV28 to TRBJ2-3; D gene ambiguous. CDR1 MDHEN and CDR2 SYDVKM come from the germline V gene. The CDR3 is 15 residues long. The germline V and J ends were trimmed by 7 bases and 0 bases, with 14 bases remaining between them.

The CDR3 is CASGRQDRNQPQHF. CDR3 DNA: TGTGCCAGCGGCCGACAGGATCGCAATCAGCCCCAGCATTTT. The rearrangement links TRBV12-3 or TRBV12-4 to TRBJ1-5, with D possibly TRBD1 on 6 matching bases. V was clipped by 8 bases and J by 2 bases, with 13 bases between them. The CDR3 is 14 residues long.

V is TRBV9 and J is TRBJ2-2; 9 nucleotides line up with TRBD1. After removal of 2 bases from V and 0 bases from J, the junction contained 5 bases not matched to a gene. The CDR3 totals 17 residues. The V gene's germline CDR1 is SGDLS and CDR2 YYNGEE. Here the CDR3 reads CASSVPNRGPNTGELFF. The DNA of the CDR3 is TGTGCCAGCAGCGTCCCTAACAGGGGGCCGAACACCGGGGAGCTGTTTTTT. Supplemented by reference TRBV9 and TRBJ2-2, the full variable domain reads DSGVTQTPKHLITATGQRVTLRCSPRSGDLSVYWYQQSLDQGLQFLIQYYNGEERAKGNILERFSAQQFPDLHSELNLSSLELGDSALYFCASSVPNRGPNTGELFFGEGSRLTVL.

This clonotype turned up a few times. J is TRBJ2-1 and V is TRBV19; 14 nucleotides line up with TRBD2. After removal of 7 bases from V and 10 bases from J, the junction contained 9 bases not matched to a gene. The CDR3 is made up of 15 amino acids. CDR1 and CDR2 from the germline V gene are LNHDA and SQIVND (reference sequence). Here the CDR3 reads CASTVTSGRAKEQFF. Written as DNA, the CDR3 is TGTGCCAGTACTGTGACTAGCGGGAGGGCCAAGGAGCAGTTCTTC.

This clonotype appeared many times. The chain carries TRBV7-2 and TRBJ2-7; D is uncertain. The CDR3 covers 14 residues. Germline CDR1 and CDR2: SGHTA and FQGNSA. V dropped 5 bases and J dropped 1 base, with 12 bases sitting between them. This CDR3 reads CASSMGFVSYEQYF. Here the CDR3 DNA reads TGTGCCAGCAGCATGGGGTTCGTATCCTACGAGCAGTACTTC.

This clonotype appeared many times. The CDR3: CASSLGGSPYEQYF. For the CDR3, the DNA is TGTGCCAGCAGCTTAGGGGGGAGTCCCTACGAGCAGTACTTC. The chain joins TRBV7-2 to TRBJ2-7; D may match TRBD1 or TRBD2 (5 bases each). Germline lookup yields CDR1 SGHTA and CDR2 FQGNSA. The CDR3 runs 14 residues. V lost 1 base and J 2 bases, leaving 9 bases between the germline ends.